The clone carrying this TCR beta chain was observed a few times. No antigen is known for it. V shed 4 bases and J 3 bases; nucleotides not matched to a gene: 8. This CDR3 comprises 15 residues. CDR1 MGHRA and CDR2 YSYEKL come from the germline V gene. Researchers ran the PCR with 60 Vbeta and 13 Jbeta primers. Sequencing used immunoSEQ multiplex PCR; TCRdb keeps in-frame clones, though not all of them. Here the sample spans fewer than 200,000 clones, around four fifths being singletons. The data were obtained in a study of cytomegalovirus exposure and HLA in healthy donors. Findings and limits, study-wide: When analyzed later, a missense DCLRE1C variant was found to be linked to TCR beta V- and J-gene trimming.

The gene calls are TRBV4-1 and TRBJ1-2; TRBD1 aligns across 7 bases. The sequence was collected from a man aged 35 to 55 in good health and CMV-seropositive. The specimen was PBMCs. CDR3 nucleotide sequence: TGCGCCAGCAGCCCGGGACAGAGACCAGACTATGGCTACACCTTC. Translation gives CASSPGQRPDYGYTF.